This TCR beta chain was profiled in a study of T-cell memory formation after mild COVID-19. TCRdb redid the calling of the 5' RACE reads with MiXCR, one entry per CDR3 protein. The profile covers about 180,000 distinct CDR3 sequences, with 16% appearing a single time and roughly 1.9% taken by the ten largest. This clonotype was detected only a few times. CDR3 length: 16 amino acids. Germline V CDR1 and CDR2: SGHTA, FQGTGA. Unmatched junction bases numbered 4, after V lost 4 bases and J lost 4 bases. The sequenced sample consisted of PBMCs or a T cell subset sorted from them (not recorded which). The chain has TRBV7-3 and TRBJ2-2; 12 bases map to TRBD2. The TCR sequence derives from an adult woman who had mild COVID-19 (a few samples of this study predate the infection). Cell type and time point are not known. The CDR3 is CASSSPSGGVTGELFF. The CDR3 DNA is TGTGCCAGCAGCTCCCCTAGCGGGGGGGTCACCGGGGAGCTGTTTTTT.